Reported below is one T cell receptor beta chain. The data were taken from a study of blood T cell repertoires in COVID-19. How the authors handled the data: Reference gene primers were amplified, and this amplification served to estimate nucleated cell counts. The repertoire was sequenced with immunoSEQ multiplex PCR; TCRdb's copy has only in-frame clones and lacks some. That table gives V, J and clone size, and the DNA gave D and trimming. Of approximately 250,000 clones listed, about 87% are singletons. This TCR came from a woman in her thirties with acute COVID-19. What was sequenced was PBMCs or T cells enriched from blood (not recorded which).

CDR3 sequence (DNA): TGCGCCAGCAGCCATCACCTAACCGGGGAGCTGTTTTTT. The encoded protein is CASSHHLTGELFF. V is TRBV4-1 and J is TRBJ2-2; D ambiguous. This CDR3 spans 13 amino acids. Deletions cut 3 bases from V and 5 bases from J, with 7 bases between. Germline V gene data show CDR1 as MGHRA and CDR2 as YSYEKL.